These T cell receptor beta chains were read from a single sample in a study of T cell clonotyping in hematopoietic cell transplantation. The table came from immunoSEQ multiplex PCR; TCRdb's copy has only in-frame clones and leaves some out. The table lists roughly 9,000 clones, roughly 80% of them singletons. The source material was PBMCs, sampled at the time of graft-versus-host disease after allogeneic stem cell transplant. Source of these receptors: a male patient between 60 and 69 years old who had an allogeneic stem cell transplant from an unrelated donor, so the T cells may come from the graft donor. Some clones in this sample may be carry-over from other donors' samples. CDR3s include the opening cysteine and the closing phenylalanine or tryptophan. Each record gives: CDR3 DNA, CDR3 protein, V gene, D gene, J gene, clone size. The D gene is left open where the match is weak. Size tells how often a clone was seen (once, few, many) or the class of an expanded clone, and some rows leave it out.

TGCGCCAGCAGTGACCCCCCAGGGGACGAGCAGTACTTC | CASSDPPGDEQYF | TRBV10-1 | . | TRBJ2-7 | .
TGTGCCAGAAGCTTCACGGGACAGTCCTACGAGCAGTACTTC | CARSFTGQSYEQYF | TRBV5-3 | TRBD1 | TRBJ2-7 | .
TGTGCCAGCATCGAGAAGGGGGCGTTCGGCGGGGAGCTGTTTTTT | CASIEKGAFGGELFF | TRBV27 | TRBD1 | TRBJ2-2 | .
. | CASSSSGQLYSGNTIYF | TRBV27 | . | TRBJ1-3 | .
TGTGCCAGCAGCGTAGGAGGGACAGGGTTAAATGAGCAGTTCTTC | CASSVGGTGLNEQFF | TRBV9 | TRBD1 | TRBJ2-1 | .
TGTGCCAGCAGCTTACGAGGTGGGGATCAGCCCCAGCATTTT | CASSLRGGDQPQHF | TRBV7-2 | . | TRBJ1-5 | .
TGTGCCAGTAGACCGACAGGGATCACAGATACGCAGTATTTT | CASRPTGITDTQYF | TRBV19 | TRBD1 | TRBJ2-3 | .
TGTGCCATCAGCCCGGGACAGCGGGGGGGAATGGGTGAGCAGTACTTC | CAISPGQRGGMGEQYF | TRBV10-3 | TRBD2 | TRBJ2-7 | .
TGTGCCAGTAGTATTGGGACACTAGATCAGCCCCAGCATTTT | CASSIGTLDQPQHF | TRBV19 | . | TRBJ1-5 | .
TGTGCCAGCAGCTTAGCAGGGAACACTGAAGCTTTCTTT | CASSLAGNTEAFF | TRBV13 | . | TRBJ1-1 | .
TGCGCCAGCAGCCAGCAGGGGGCGGCCACTGAAGCTTTCTTT | CASSQQGAATEAFF | TRBV4-1 | TRBD1 | TRBJ1-1 | once
TGTGCCAGCAGCCCGCGGGGATCTTGGACCGGGGAGCTGTTTTTT | CASSPRGSWTGELFF | TRBV9 | . | TRBJ2-2 | .
TGTGCCAGCAGTGAACGAGTTACATCTACAACCGACAATGAGCAGTTCTTC | CASSERVTSTTDNEQFF | TRBV6-1 | . | TRBJ2-1 | few
TGTGCCATCAGTGACCGGACAGGGGTCGATGAGCAGTTCTTC | CAISDRTGVDEQFF | TRBV6-5 | TRBD1 | TRBJ2-1 | once
TGTGCCAGCAGTTACGGCGGCACTGAAGCTTTCTTT | CASSYGGTEAFF | TRBV6-5 | . | TRBJ1-1 | medium-sized
TGTGCTAGTGGTTTGGAGGTGTGGGATTTGAATGAGCAGTTCTTC | CASGLEVWDLNEQFF | TRBV12-5 | . | TRBJ2-1 | .
TGCAGCGCGGCCGGGACAGGGGATTCGAGCTCCTACGAGCAGTACTTC | CSAAGTGDSSSYEQYF | TRBV29-1 | TRBD1 | TRBJ2-7 | .
TGTGCCAGCAGCCAAGAACCAACAGGCAATGAGCAGTTCTTC | CASSQEPTGNEQFF | TRBV4-2 | . | TRBJ2-1 | .
TGTGCCAGCAGCCCGGACAGGGTGGGCGAGCAGTACTTC | CASSPDRVGEQYF | TRBV2 | TRBD1 | TRBJ2-7 | few
TGTGCCAGTAGTGTATCGGGACATGGGTCACCCCTCCACTTT | CASSVSGHGSPLHF | TRBV19 | . | TRBJ1-6 | .
TGTGCCAGCAGCCAGGGACCGAGCGCTGAAGCTTTCTTT | CASSQGPSAEAFF | TRBV7-2 | . | TRBJ1-1 | .
TGCGCCAGCAGCCTGACCCAAGATTGGCAGCCCACAGATACGCAGTATTTT | CASSLTQDWQPTDTQYF | TRBV4-1 | . | TRBJ2-3 | .
TGCGCCAGCAGCCAAGACCCATGGGTGTTGTCGACTAATGAAAAACTGTTTTTT | CASSQDPWVLSTNEKLFF | TRBV4-1 | . | TRBJ1-4 | .
TGCGCCAGCAGCCAAGAGGTCCTGCGCACAGATACGCAGTATTTT | CASSQEVLRTDTQYF | TRBV4-3 | . | TRBJ2-3 | .